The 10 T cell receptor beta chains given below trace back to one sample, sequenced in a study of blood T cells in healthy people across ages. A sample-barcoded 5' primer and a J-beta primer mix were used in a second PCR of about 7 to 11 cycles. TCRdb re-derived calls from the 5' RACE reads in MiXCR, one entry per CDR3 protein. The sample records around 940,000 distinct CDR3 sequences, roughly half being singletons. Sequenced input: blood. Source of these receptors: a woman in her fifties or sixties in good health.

The CDR3 sequence: CATQQGDSKNIQYF. Here the CDR3 DNA reads TGTGCCACCCAACAAGGGGACAGCAAAAACATTCAGTACTTC. J is TRBJ2-4 and V is TRBV15, with TRBD1 identical over 7 bases. Germline V gives CDR1 LNHNV, CDR2 YYDKDF (reference sequence). CDR3 size: 14 residues. V was clipped by 8 bases and J by 3 bases; unmatched bases: 7.

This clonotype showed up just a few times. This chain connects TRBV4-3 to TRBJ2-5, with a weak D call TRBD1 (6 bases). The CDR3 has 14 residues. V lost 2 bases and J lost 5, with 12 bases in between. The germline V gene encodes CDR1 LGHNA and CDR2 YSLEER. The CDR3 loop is CASSQQKGVETQYF. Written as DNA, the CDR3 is TGCGCCAGCAGCCAACAAAAGGGGGTTGAGACCCAGTACTTC.

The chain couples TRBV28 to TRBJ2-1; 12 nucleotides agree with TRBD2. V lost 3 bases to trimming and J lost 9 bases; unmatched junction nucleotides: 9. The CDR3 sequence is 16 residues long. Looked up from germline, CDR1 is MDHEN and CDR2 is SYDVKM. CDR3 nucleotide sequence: TGTGCCAGCAGTTTGAATCCTAGCGGGAGGGCCGCTGAGCAGTTCTTC. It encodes CASSLNPSGRAAEQFF.

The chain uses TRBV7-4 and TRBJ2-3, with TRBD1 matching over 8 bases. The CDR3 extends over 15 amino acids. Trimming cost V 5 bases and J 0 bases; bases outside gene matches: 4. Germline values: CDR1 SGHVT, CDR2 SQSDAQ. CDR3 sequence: CASSQGTGSTDTQYF. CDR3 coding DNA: TGTGCCAGCAGCCAAGGGACAGGTAGCACAGATACGCAGTATTTT.

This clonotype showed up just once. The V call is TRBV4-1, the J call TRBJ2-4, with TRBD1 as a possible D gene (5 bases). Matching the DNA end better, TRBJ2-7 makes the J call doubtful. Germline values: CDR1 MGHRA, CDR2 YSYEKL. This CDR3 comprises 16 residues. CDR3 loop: CASSQAGAGPTYEQYF. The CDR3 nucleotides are TGCGCCAGCAGCCAAGCTGGGGCAGGCCCTACGTACGAGCAGTACTTC.

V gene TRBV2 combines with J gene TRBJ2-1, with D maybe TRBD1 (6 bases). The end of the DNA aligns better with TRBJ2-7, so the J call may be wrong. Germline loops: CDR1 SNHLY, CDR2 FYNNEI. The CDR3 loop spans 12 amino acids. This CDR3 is CAKQGKYNEQYF. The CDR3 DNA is TGTGCCAAGCAGGGGAAATACAATGAGCAGTACTTC.

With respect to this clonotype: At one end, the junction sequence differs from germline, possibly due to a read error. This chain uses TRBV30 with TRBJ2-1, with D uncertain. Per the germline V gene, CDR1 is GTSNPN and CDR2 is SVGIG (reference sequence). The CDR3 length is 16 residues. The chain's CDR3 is CTWSRREVRLLNEQFF. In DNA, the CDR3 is TGTACCTGGAGTAGAAGGGAAGTTCGACTGCTCAATGAGCAGTTCTTC.

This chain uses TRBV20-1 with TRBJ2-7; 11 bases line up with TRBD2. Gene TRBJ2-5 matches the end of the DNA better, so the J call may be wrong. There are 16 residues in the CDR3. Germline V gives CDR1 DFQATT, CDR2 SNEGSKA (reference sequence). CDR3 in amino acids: CSAPGLAEGGFGTQYF. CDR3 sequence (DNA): TGCAGTGCCCCGGGACTAGCGGAGGGGGGTTTTGGGACCCAGTACTTC.

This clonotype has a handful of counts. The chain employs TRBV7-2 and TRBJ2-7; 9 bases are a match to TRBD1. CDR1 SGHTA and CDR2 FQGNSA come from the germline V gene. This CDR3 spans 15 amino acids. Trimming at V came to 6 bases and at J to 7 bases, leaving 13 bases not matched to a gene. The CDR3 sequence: CASSFRLDRGIEQYF. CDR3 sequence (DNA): TGTGCCAGCAGTTTCCGTCTCGACAGGGGGATAGAGCAGTACTTC.

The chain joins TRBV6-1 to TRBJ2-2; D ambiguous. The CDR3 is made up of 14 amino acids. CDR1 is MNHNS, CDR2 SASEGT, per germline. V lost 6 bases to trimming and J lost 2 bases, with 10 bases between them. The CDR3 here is CASRASYNTGELFF. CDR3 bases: TGTGCCAGCAGGGCCTCATACAACACCGGGGAGCTGTTTTTT.